The 32 T cell receptor beta chains given below trace back to one sample, sequenced in a study of technical replicates of blood from a handful of donors. The data were produced by immunoSEQ multiplex PCR, yet TCRdb's version contains in-frame clones alone and is incomplete. The sample has approximately 68,000 clones, about 97% seen once. The sample consisted of T cells isolated from PBMCs. The receptors here all came from a human donor in good health.

The CDR3 here is CASSEPRQGDSEAFF. CDR3 coding DNA: TGTGCCAGCAGTGAACCAAGACAGGGTGACTCTGAAGCTTTCTTT. The J gene is TRBJ1-1, the V gene TRBV25-1; 7 nucleotides match TRBD1. The CDR3 is made up of 15 amino acids. The germline gives CDR1 MGHDK, CDR2 SYGVNS. V gave up 2 bases and J gave up 6 bases; unmatched junction bases: 9.

The rearrangement joins TRBV18 to TRBJ2-7; the match to TRBD1 covers 8 bases. V dropped 5 bases and J dropped 6; count of bases not matched to a gene: 6. Germline CDR1 KGHSH, CDR2 LQKENI. This CDR3 contains 13 residues. Here the CDR3 reads CASSDRTGTEQYF. The CDR3 nucleotides read TGTGCCAGCTCAGATAGGACAGGGACCGAGCAGTACTTC.

This rearrangement joins TRBV28 to TRBJ2-3; TRBD1 might be the D (5 bases). Looked up from germline, CDR1 is MDHEN and CDR2 is SYDVKM. V dropped 1 base and J dropped 9 bases, with 14 bases sitting between them. CDR3 length equals 14 residues. CDR3 nucleotide sequence: TGTGCCAGCAGTTTATCCTATCAGGGCCTCACGCAGTATTTT. Translation: CASSLSYQGLTQYF. The variable domain in full, with the rest retrieved from reference TRBV28 and TRBJ2-3, is DVKVTQSSRYLVKRTGEKVFLECVQDMDHENMFWYRQDPGLGLRLIYFSYDVKMKEKGDIPEGYSVSREKKERFSLILESASTNQTSMYLCASSLSYQGLTQYFGPGTRLTVL.

The chain combines TRBV4-3 with TRBJ1-1; TRBD1 might be the D (6 bases). CDR3 length: 16 residues. V was trimmed by 0 bases and J by 6 bases, leaving 17 bases between them. From germline, CDR1 is LGHNA and CDR2 YSLEER. The CDR3 nucleotides read TGCGCCAGCAGCCAAGATTCTTTCTCACAGGGCGCTGAAGCTTTCTTT. It codes for CASSQDSFSQGAEAFF.

The rearrangement uses TRBV7-8 and TRBJ2-4; 10 bases agree with TRBD2. Losses at the gene ends were 4 bases for V and 0 bases for J; bases not matched to a gene: 12. Germline V gene lookup returns CDR1 SGHVS and CDR2 FQNEAQ. The CDR3 is 19 residues long. CDR3 protein: CASSSTGYSGGLAKNIQYF. Here the CDR3 DNA reads TGTGCCAGCAGCTCCACGGGCTATAGCGGGGGGCTAGCCAAAAACATTCAGTACTTC.

CDR3 sequence reads: CASSPTGGSSNEKLFF. CDR3 DNA: TGTGCCAGCTCACCCACCGGGGGTTCGTCTAATGAAAAACTGTTTTTT. The chain is built from TRBV18 and TRBJ1-4; D is possibly TRBD1 (5 bases). The germline V gene has CDR1 KGHSH and CDR2 LQKENI. Trimming took off 3 bases at V and 3 bases at J, with 14 bases between the two ends. The CDR3 spans 16 residues.

V gene TRBV19 combines with J gene TRBJ1-2; 7 bases are shared with TRBD1. V dropped 6 bases and J dropped 0; count of bases not matched to a gene: 10. The V gene's germline CDR1 is LNHDA and CDR2 SQIVND (reference sequence). The CDR3 has 16 residues. The CDR3 region has the DNA TGTGCCAGTAGGTCCCAATCGCAGGGGGCTAACTATGGCTACACCTTC. Protein sequence: CASRSQSQGANYGYTF.

The chain couples TRBV28 to TRBJ1-1, with 7 positions matching TRBD1. This CDR3 contains 13 residues. CDR1 is MDHEN and CDR2 is SYDVKM in the germline V gene. V gave up 1 base and J gave up 6 bases; unmatched junction bases: 2. CDR3 loop: CASSLLQGPEAFF. CDR3 bases: TGTGCCAGCAGTTTATTACAGGGGCCTGAAGCTTTCTTT.

The chain couples TRBV29-1 to TRBJ2-7; D is possibly TRBD2 (6 bases). Trimming pared 3 bases from V and 0 bases from J, leaving 12 bases between. This CDR3 has 14 amino acids. The germline CDR1 and CDR2 sequences are SQVTM and ANQGSEA. For the CDR3, the DNA is TGCAGCGTTGACCGGGGGAAGACCTCCTACGAGCAGTACTTC. Translating gives CSVDRGKTSYEQYF.

The chain uses TRBV18 and TRBJ2-5; 8 nucleotides align to TRBD1. V lost 1 base to trimming and J lost 4 bases; unmatched junction nucleotides: 5. The CDR3 spans 15 residues. The V gene's germline CDR1 is KGHSH and CDR2 LQKENI. DNA for the CDR3: TGTGCCAGCTCACCACGGACAGGGAGAGGAGAGACCCAGTACTTC. Encoded protein: CASSPRTGRGETQYF.

V usage is TRBV6-5 and J usage is TRBJ2-7; 9 bases map to TRBD1. The V gene's germline CDR1 is MNHEY and CDR2 SVGAGI. The CDR3 extends over 14 amino acids. J gave up 8 bases and V 8 bases, and 13 bases lay outside the gene matches. The CDR3 DNA reads TGTGCCAGCGAACCGGACAGGGGCGAAGGGAAGCAGTACTTC. It translates to CASEPDRGEGKQYF.

This chain joins TRBV9 and TRBJ1-1; D gene ambiguous. This CDR3 spans 14 amino acids. The germline CDR1 and CDR2 sequences are SGDLS and YYNGEE. V was shortened by 0 bases and J by 5 bases, with 11 bases between the two germline ends. CDR3 protein: CASSVVESRTEAFF. The CDR3 region has the DNA TGTGCCAGCAGCGTAGTAGAATCCAGGACTGAAGCTTTCTTT.

The chain carries TRBV5-1 and TRBJ1-2, with 9 nucleotides matching TRBD1. Unmatched junction bases numbered 12, after V lost 4 bases and J lost 8 bases. From germline, CDR1 is SGHRS and CDR2 YFSETQ. The length of the CDR3 is 15 residues. The CDR3 DNA is TGCGCCAGCAGCGCCCGGACAGGGGATGGGAACGGCTACACCTTC. Its translation: CASSARTGDGNGYTF.

The chain links TRBV19 to TRBJ2-2; TRBD1 aligns across 10 bases. J lost 5 bases, V lost 4 bases, and 4 bases had no gene match. Germline V gene lookup returns CDR1 LNHDA and CDR2 SQIVND (reference sequence). The CDR3 runs 15 residues. The CDR3 DNA sequence: TGTGCCAGTAGTAACGACAGGGGGCGAACCGGGGAGCTGTTTTTT. This sequence encodes CASSNDRGRTGELFF.

The rearrangement uses TRBV10-2 and TRBJ2-7, with 11 bases that match TRBD2. Germline-derived CDR1 and CDR2 are WSHSY and SAAADI. This CDR3 has 15 residues. The J segment lost 2 bases and the V segment lost 6 bases, leaving 6 bases of the junction unmatched. The CDR3 protein is CASRLAGAPTYEQYF. The CDR3 DNA sequence: TGCGCCAGCAGACTAGCGGGAGCTCCAACCTACGAGCAGTACTTC.

The chain is built from TRBV6-5 and TRBJ1-2; D is undetermined. The CDR3 totals 14 residues. The V gene lost 2 bases and the J gene lost 6 bases, with 13 bases spanning the gap. The germline V gene has CDR1 MNHEY and CDR2 SVGAGI. CDR3: CASSYGGRTNGYTF. The CDR3 nucleotides read TGTGCCAGCAGTTACGGCGGACGGACTAATGGCTACACCTTC.

The chain joins TRBV7-9 to TRBJ2-7, with D possibly TRBD2 on 5 matching bases. The CDR3 has 12 residues. The germline gives CDR1 SEHNR, CDR2 FQNEAQ (reference sequence). The V and J ends lost 3 bases and 6 bases respectively, with 9 bases between them. CDR3 residues: CASSFGRAEQYF. CDR3 DNA sequence: TGTGCCAGCAGCTTTGGGAGAGCCGAGCAGTACTTC. The whole variable domain, filled in from reference TRBV7-9 and TRBJ2-7, reads DTGVSQNPRHKITKRGQNVTFRCDPISEHNRLYWYRQTLGQGPEFLTYFQNEAQLEKSRLLSDRFSAERPKGSFSTLEIQRTEQGDSAMYLCASSFGRAEQYFGPGTRLTVT.

The V and J genes are TRBV18 and TRBJ1-1, with 7 bases identical to TRBD1. Trimming cost V 3 bases and J 8 bases; bases outside gene matches: 3. Germline CDR1 reads KGHSH; CDR2 reads LQKENI. The CDR3 extends over 12 amino acids. CDR3: CASSPRQGEAFF. Here the CDR3 DNA reads TGTGCCAGCTCACCCAGACAGGGAGAAGCTTTCTTT.

This clone has only one observation. The chain couples TRBV2 to TRBJ2-7; 11 bases are a match to TRBD2. There are 14 residues in the CDR3. CDR1 is SNHLY, CDR2 FYNNEI, per germline. V lost 8 bases and J lost 4; bases outside the gene matches: 7. The CDR3 sequence: CASGVGLAVYEQYF. The DNA of the CDR3 is TGTGCCAGCGGGGTGGGACTAGCGGTTTACGAGCAGTACTTC.

The V and J genes are TRBV19 and TRBJ2-7; 9 nucleotides agree with TRBD1. CDR3 length: 15 amino acids. Trimming took 7 bases from V and 0 from J; bases not matched to a gene: 7. Per the germline V gene, CDR1 is LNHDA and CDR2 is SQIVND (reference sequence). The CDR3 here is CASTRDRESSYEQYF. CDR3 nucleotide sequence: TGTGCCAGTACCCGGGACAGGGAAAGCTCCTACGAGCAGTACTTC.

The rearrangement uses TRBV5-1 and TRBJ2-1, with D possibly TRBD2 on 5 matching bases. The V and J ends lost 0 bases and 9 bases respectively, with 10 bases between them. The CDR3 has 13 amino acids. The germline CDR1 and CDR2 sequences are SGHRS and YFSETQ. The CDR3 DNA reads TGCGCCAGCAGCTTGGGGCCCGCGGGTGAGCAGTTCTTC. Its protein is CASSLGPAGEQFF.

The chain is built from TRBV7-2 and TRBJ1-5; 7 bases map to TRBD1. The CDR3 loop spans 15 amino acids. Losses at the gene ends were 7 bases for V and 6 bases for J; bases not matched to a gene: 12. Looked up from germline, CDR1 is SGHTA and CDR2 is FQGNSA. CDR3 bases: TGTGCCAGCACCTTCGAAGACAGGGACGGTCAGCCCCAGCATTTT. Encoded protein: CASTFEDRDGQPQHF.

The chain couples TRBV7-9 to TRBJ1-1, with TRBD1 identical over 9 bases. CDR3 length equals 19 residues. CDR1 is SEHNR, CDR2 FQNEAQ, per germline (reference sequence). V gave up 5 bases and J gave up 1 base; unmatched junction bases: 17. Here the CDR3 DNA reads TGTGCCAGCAGCCTTCCGTACATTAACAGGGGGCGAAAGAACACTGAAGCTTTCTTT. Translated: CASSLPYINRGRKNTEAFF. The variable domain in full, completed from reference TRBV7-9 and TRBJ1-1, reads DTGVSQNPRHKITKRGQNVTFRCDPISEHNRLYWYRQTLGQGPEFLTYFQNEAQLEKSRLLSDRFSAERPKGSFSTLEIQRTEQGDSAMYLCASSLPYINRGRKNTEAFFGQGTRLTVV.

The CDR3, as DNA: TGTGCCAGCAGCTTACGTCAGGGGTACCCTGAAGCTTTCTTT. It codes for CASSLRQGYPEAFF. V is TRBV7-6 and J is TRBJ1-1, with TRBD1 as a possible D gene (6 bases). Trimming shortened V by 2 bases and J by 6 bases, and 13 bases separated the two germline ends. Germline CDR1 and CDR2: SGHVS and FNYEAQ. The CDR3 loop spans 14 amino acids.

V gene TRBV6-6 combines with J gene TRBJ2-2; no clear D. The ends were cut back, 2 bases at V and 6 bases at J, with 7 bases in the middle. CDR1 and CDR2 (germline): MNHNY, SVGAGI (reference sequence). This CDR3 is 13 amino acids long. The CDR3 nucleotides are TGTGCCAGCAGTTACGGAGCAGCCGGGGAGCTGTTTTTT. Translating it yields CASSYGAAGELFF.

The chain carries TRBV18 and TRBJ2-2; no clear D gene. V lost 6 bases to trimming and J lost 10 bases, with 9 bases between them. The CDR3 runs 11 residues. Germline V gene lookup returns CDR1 KGHSH and CDR2 LQKENI. CDR3 loop: CASSRYSELFF. The CDR3 DNA sequence: TGTGCCAGCTCGCGGTACTCGGAGCTGTTTTTT.

This clone showed up just once. V and J are TRBV19 and TRBJ1-5; no clear D gene. Germline CDR1 reads LNHDA; CDR2 reads SQIVND (reference sequence). The V end lost 5 bases, the J end lost 0 bases, and 8 bases lay between the germline ends. This CDR3 is built from 14 residues. The CDR3 region is CASSDTNSNQPQHF. CDR3 DNA: TGTGCCAGTAGTGACACGAATAGCAATCAGCCCCAGCATTTT.

The chain couples TRBV5-1 to TRBJ1-5; D call uncertain. There are 15 residues in the CDR3. Germline V CDR1 and CDR2: SGHRS, YFSETQ. V lost 0 bases, J lost 3 bases, and 10 bases lay in between. The CDR3 loop is CASSLDSGLNQPQHF. For the CDR3, the DNA is TGCGCCAGCAGCTTGGACAGTGGACTCAATCAGCCCCAGCATTTT.

In DNA, the CDR3 is TGTGCCAGTAGTGACCCGACAGGGGGGCAGCCCCAGCATTTT. It specifies CASSDPTGGQPQHF. V and J are TRBV19 and TRBJ1-5; 9 positions match TRBD1. Germline CDR1 and CDR2: LNHDA and SQIVND (reference sequence). The CDR3 is 14 residues long. Trimming took 5 bases from V and 7 from J; bases not matched to a gene: 6.

The chain recombines TRBV2 with TRBJ2-7; D remains ambiguous. The V end was cut by 1 base, the J end by 2 bases, with 12 bases between. This CDR3 spans 15 amino acids. CDR1 is SNHLY, CDR2 FYNNEI, per germline. CDR3 region: CASSEVRLETYEQYF. Here the CDR3 DNA reads TGTGCCAGCAGTGAAGTGAGGTTGGAAACCTACGAGCAGTACTTC.

V usage is TRBV5-4 and J usage is TRBJ2-7, with 9 bases fitting TRBD2. Looked up from germline, CDR1 is SGHNT and CDR2 is YYREEE (reference sequence). This CDR3 has 14 residues. With V trimmed by 2 bases and J by 2 bases, 2 bases remained unmatched. This chain's CDR3 is CASSFGGRAYEQYF. The CDR3 DNA sequence: TGTGCCAGCAGCTTTGGCGGGAGGGCCTACGAGCAGTACTTC.

The genes are TRBV5-4 and TRBJ2-2; 11 bases match TRBD2. Germline V gives CDR1 SGHNT, CDR2 YYREEE (reference sequence). This CDR3 comprises 17 residues. The J segment lost 1 base and the V segment lost 3 bases, leaving 5 bases of the junction unmatched. Here the CDR3 reads CASSSGTSGLNTGELFF. The CDR3 bases are TGTGCCAGCAGCTCCGGGACTAGCGGTTTGAACACCGGGGAGCTGTTTTTT.